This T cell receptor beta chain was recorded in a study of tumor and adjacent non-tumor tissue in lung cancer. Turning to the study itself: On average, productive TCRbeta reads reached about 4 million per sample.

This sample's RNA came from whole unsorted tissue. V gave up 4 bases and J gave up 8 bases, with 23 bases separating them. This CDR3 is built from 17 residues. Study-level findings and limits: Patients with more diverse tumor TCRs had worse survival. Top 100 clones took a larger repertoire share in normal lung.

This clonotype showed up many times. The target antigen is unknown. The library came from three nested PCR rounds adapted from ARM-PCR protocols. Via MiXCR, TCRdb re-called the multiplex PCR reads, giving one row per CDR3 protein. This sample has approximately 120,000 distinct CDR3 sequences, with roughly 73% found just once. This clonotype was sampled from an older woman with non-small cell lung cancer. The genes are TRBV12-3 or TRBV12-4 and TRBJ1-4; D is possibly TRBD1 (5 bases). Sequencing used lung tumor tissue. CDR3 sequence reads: CASSSIRGLKQGEKLFF. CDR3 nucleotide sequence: TGTGCCAGCAGTTCTATCCGGGGACTAAAACAAGGGGAAAAACTGTTTTTT.